These 13 T cell receptor beta chains were sequenced from one sample in a study of T cells of healthy individuals. TCRdb analysed the 5' RACE reads with MiXCR anew, one entry per CDR3 protein. The sample holds tens of thousands of distinct CDR3 sequences, approximately 4.9% seen once. The receptors come from a human donor in good health.

This clonotype turned up a few times. The chain is built from TRBV7-9 and TRBJ1-4, with D tentatively TRBD1 (5 bases). This CDR3 has 16 residues. The germline V and J ends were trimmed by 0 bases and 2 bases, with 10 bases remaining between them. In germline, CDR1 is SEHNR, CDR2 FQNEAQ (reference sequence). The CDR3 loop is CASSLAGPATNEKLFF. CDR3 bases: TGTGCCAGCAGCTTAGCGGGGCCAGCCACTAATGAAAAACTGTTTTTT.

This clonotype was observed a handful of times. The gene calls are TRBV3-1 and TRBJ1-2; D gene uncertain. Per germline, CDR1 LGHDT and CDR2 YNNKEL (reference sequence). This CDR3 region has 14 residues. Trimming took 3 bases from V and 3 from J, leaving 11 bases between them. This chain's CDR3 is CASSQSFSDYGYTF. CDR3 DNA: TGTGCCAGCAGCCAGAGTTTTAGTGACTATGGCTACACCTTC.

This chain connects TRBV4-1 to TRBJ1-1; maybe TRBD1 (5 bases). CDR3 length equals 20 residues. Trimming took 0 bases from V and 0 from J, leaving 23 bases between them. The germline gives CDR1 MGHRA, CDR2 YSYEKL. This chain's CDR3 is CASSQDIGRVRGKMNTEAFF. The CDR3 DNA sequence: TGCGCCAGCAGCCAAGATATAGGGAGGGTCCGGGGGAAAATGAACACTGAAGCTTTCTTT.

This clonotype was found many times. The J gene is TRBJ1-2, the V gene TRBV15; D uncertain. This CDR3 is built from 12 residues. Germline V gene sequence: CDR1 LNHNV, CDR2 YYDKDF (reference sequence). The V end lost 0 bases, the J end lost 5 bases, and 4 bases lay between the germline ends. The CDR3: CATSREGYGYTF. CDR3 nucleotide sequence: TGTGCCACCAGCAGAGAGGGTTATGGCTACACCTTC.

This clonotype was seen ten or more times. The chain uses TRBV10-3 and TRBJ1-1; 8 nucleotides match TRBD1. V dropped 7 bases and J dropped 3; count of bases not matched to a gene: 16. This CDR3 spans 17 amino acids. Germline CDR1 reads ENHRY; CDR2 reads SYGVKD. The CDR3 DNA sequence: TGTGCCATCACCACGGGCCCGGACAGGGCGGGAGACACTGAAGCTTTCTTT. It codes for CAITTGPDRAGDTEAFF.

The V and J genes are TRBV14 and TRBJ2-6; D is perhaps TRBD2 (5 bases). The germline V gene has CDR1 SGHDN and CDR2 FVKESK. Between the trimmed V and J ends, which lost 3 bases and 1 base, there was a span of 13 bases. This CDR3 is built from 17 residues. CDR3 loop: CASSHGRVRSGANVLTF. The CDR3 DNA reads TGTGCCAGCAGCCACGGGCGGGTTCGTTCTGGGGCCAACGTCCTGACTTTC. The full variable domain, in which reference TRBV14 and TRBJ2-6 provide the parts outside the CDR3, is EAGVTQFPSHSVIEKGQTVTLRCDPISGHDNLYWYRRVMGKEIKFLLHFVKESKQDESGMPNNRFLAERTGGTYSTLKVQPAELEDSGVYFCASSHGRVRSGANVLTFGAGSRLTVL.

V gene TRBV3-1 combines with J gene TRBJ1-1; 8 bases line up with TRBD1. V was clipped by 4 bases and J by 3 bases; unmatched bases: 4. This CDR3 has 14 amino acids. Germline V lookup: CDR1 LGHDT, CDR2 YNNKEL (reference sequence). The CDR3 nucleotides are TGTGCCAGCAGCCCCAGGGGGCTAGACACTGAAGCTTTCTTT. This translates into CASSPRGLDTEAFF.

At least ten counts were recorded for this clonotype. The J gene is TRBJ1-3, the V gene TRBV12-3 or TRBV12-4; D unresolved. This CDR3 has 12 amino acids. The V end lost 3 bases, the J end lost 3 bases, and 3 bases lay between the germline ends. CDR3 DNA sequence: TGTGCCAGCAGTTTCGGTGGAAACACCATATATTTT. It translates to CASSFGGNTIYF.

This clonotype appeared many times. This chain links TRBV6-2 or TRBV6-3 with TRBJ2-1; TRBD1 aligns across 9 bases. V lost 6 bases, J lost 6 bases, and 9 bases stayed unmatched. This CDR3 comprises 15 residues. The germline V gene encodes CDR1 MNHEY and CDR2 SVGEGT. The CDR3 nucleotides read TGTGCCAGCAGCGCCGGACAGGGGTTTGCCAATGAGCAGTTCTTC. Amino acids: CASSAGQGFANEQFF.

This clonotype came up many times. The gene calls are TRBV7-9 and TRBJ2-3; possibly TRBD2 for D (8 bases). The ends were cut back, 1 base at V and 9 bases at J, with 17 bases in the middle. The length of the CDR3 is 15 residues. Per the germline V gene, CDR1 is SEHNR and CDR2 is FQNEAQ (reference sequence). The CDR3 is CASSLVGGGQRTQYF. The CDR3 nucleotides are TGTGCCAGCAGCTTAGTCGGGGGGGGACAGCGGACGCAGTATTTT.

The CDR3 protein is CASSPRPDHDQPQHF. The CDR3 DNA reads as TGCGCCAGCAGCCCAAGACCGGACCATGATCAGCCCCAGCATTTT. This chain uses TRBV5-1 with TRBJ1-5; D uncertain. The CDR3 totals 15 residues. The germline CDR1 and CDR2 sequences are SGHRS and YFSETQ. V lost 4 bases, J lost 5 bases, and 16 bases lay in between.

This clonotype showed up many times. The CDR3 is CASSYSRKSKDEQFF. The CDR3 nucleotides are TGTGCCAGCAGTTACTCGAGGAAGTCCAAGGATGAGCAGTTCTTC. The V and J genes are TRBV6-5 and TRBJ2-1; D unresolved. CDR1 MNHEY and CDR2 SVGAGI come from the germline V gene. V shed 0 bases and J shed 8 bases, with 14 bases lying between them. CDR3 size: 15 residues.

Only a few counts were recorded for this clonotype. The chain has TRBV4-1 and TRBJ2-7; possible D gene TRBD2, 5 bases. The ends were cut back, 2 bases at V and 0 bases at J, with 11 bases in the middle. Looked up from germline, CDR1 is MGHRA and CDR2 is YSYEKL. This CDR3 region has 15 residues. This CDR3 is CASSQFLATSYEQYF. The CDR3 DNA is TGCGCCAGCAGCCAATTCCTAGCTACCTCCTACGAGCAGTACTTC.